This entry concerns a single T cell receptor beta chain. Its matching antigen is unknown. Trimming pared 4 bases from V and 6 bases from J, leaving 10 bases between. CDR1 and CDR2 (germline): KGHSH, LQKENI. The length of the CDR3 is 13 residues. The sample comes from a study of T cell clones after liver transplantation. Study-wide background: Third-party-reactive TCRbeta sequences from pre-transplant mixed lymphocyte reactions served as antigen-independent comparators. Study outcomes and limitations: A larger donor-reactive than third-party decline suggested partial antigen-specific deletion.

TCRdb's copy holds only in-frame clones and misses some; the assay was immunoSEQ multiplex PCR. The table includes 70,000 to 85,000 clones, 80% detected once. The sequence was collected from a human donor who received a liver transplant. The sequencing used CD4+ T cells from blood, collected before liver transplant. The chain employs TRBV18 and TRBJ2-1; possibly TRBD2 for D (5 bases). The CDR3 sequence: CASSLRAGNEQFF. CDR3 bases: TGTGCCAGCTCACTTAGGGCGGGCAATGAGCAGTTCTTC.